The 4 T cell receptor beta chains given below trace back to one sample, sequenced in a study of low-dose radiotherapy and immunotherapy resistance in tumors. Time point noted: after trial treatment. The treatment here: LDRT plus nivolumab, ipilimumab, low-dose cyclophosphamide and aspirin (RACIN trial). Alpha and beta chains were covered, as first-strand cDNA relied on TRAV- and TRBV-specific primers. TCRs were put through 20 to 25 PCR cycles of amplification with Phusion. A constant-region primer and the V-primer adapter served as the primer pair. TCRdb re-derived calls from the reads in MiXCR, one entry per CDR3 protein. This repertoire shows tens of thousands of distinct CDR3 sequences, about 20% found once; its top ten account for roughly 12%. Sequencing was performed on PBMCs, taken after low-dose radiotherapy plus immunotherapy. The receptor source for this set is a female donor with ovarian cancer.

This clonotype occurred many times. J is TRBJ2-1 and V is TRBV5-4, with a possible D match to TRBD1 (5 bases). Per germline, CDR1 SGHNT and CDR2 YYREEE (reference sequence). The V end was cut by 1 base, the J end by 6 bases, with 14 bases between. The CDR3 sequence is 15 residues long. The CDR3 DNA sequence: TGTGCCAGCAGCTTGAGGGGAAGTCTCGGCAATGAGCAGTTCTTC. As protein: CASSLRGSLGNEQFF.

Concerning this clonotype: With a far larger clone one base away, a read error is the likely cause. This CDR3 reads CASSQGAGHYGYTF. DNA of the CDR3: TGCGCCAGCAGCCAAGGGGCCGGCCACTATGGCTACACCTTC. V usage is TRBV4-3 and J usage is TRBJ1-2; unclear D gene. With 1 base removed from V and 3 bases from J, the gap between germline ends came to 9 bases. The CDR3 is 14 residues long. CDR1 is LGHNA and CDR2 is YSLEER in the germline V gene.

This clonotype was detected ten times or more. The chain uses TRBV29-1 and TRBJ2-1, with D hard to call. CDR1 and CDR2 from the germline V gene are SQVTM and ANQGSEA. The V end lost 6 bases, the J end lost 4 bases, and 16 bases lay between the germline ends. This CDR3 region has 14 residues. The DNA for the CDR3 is TGCAGCGTCTGGACGGTCGTAGCTTACAATGAGCAGTTCTTC. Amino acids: CSVWTVVAYNEQFF.

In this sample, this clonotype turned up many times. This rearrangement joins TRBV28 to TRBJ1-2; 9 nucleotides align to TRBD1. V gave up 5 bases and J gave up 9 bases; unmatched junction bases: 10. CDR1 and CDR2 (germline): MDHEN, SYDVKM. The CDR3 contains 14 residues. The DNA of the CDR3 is TGTGCCAGCAGTCCTCCAACAGGGGGCGCGAGCTACACCTTC. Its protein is CASSPPTGGASYTF.